The 14 T cell receptor beta chains below come from one sample, sequenced in a study of blood T cell repertoires in COVID-19. Assay used: immunoSEQ multiplex PCR; TCRdb lists only in-frame clones, some missing. The sample lists 150,000 to 180,000 clones, approximately 92% occurring once. Sequenced: peripheral blood. The receptors were gathered from a middle-aged woman with acute or convalescent COVID-19.

The gene calls are TRBV15 and TRBJ2-1, with 12 bases lining up with TRBD2. The CDR3 totals 22 residues. Germline values: CDR1 LNHNV, CDR2 YYDKDF (reference sequence). V shed 3 bases, J shed 3 bases, and the junction held 21 bases outside the gene matches. CDR3 coding DNA: TGTGCCACCAGCAGGGGGTCCGGCGGCCCTAGCGGGAGGGCCACCTACTACAATGAGCAGTTCTTC. Its translation: CATSRGSGGPSGRATYYNEQFF.

The chain is built from TRBV7-2 and TRBJ2-7; 7 nucleotides line up with TRBD2. The germline V gene has CDR1 SGHTA and CDR2 FQGNSA. With V trimmed by 0 bases and J by 3 bases, 2 bases remained unmatched. The CDR3 length is 14 residues. Here the CDR3 reads CASSLAGGVYEQYF. CDR3 coding DNA: TGTGCCAGCAGCTTAGCGGGAGGGGTCTACGAGCAGTACTTC.

This clone was found once. As DNA, the CDR3 is TGTGCCAGCAGTTTAAATCTGGCGGGATATCAGTTCTTC. Protein: CASSLNLAGYQFF. The J gene is TRBJ2-1, the V gene TRBV12-3 or TRBV12-4; weak D call: TRBD2 (6 bases). CDR3 length: 13 residues. V gave up 2 bases and J gave up 13 bases, with 15 bases separating them.

The chain joins TRBV18 to TRBJ1-6; D is undetermined. The germline V and J ends were trimmed by 0 bases and 1 base, with 10 bases remaining between them. The CDR3 loop spans 17 amino acids. Looked up from germline, CDR1 is KGHSH and CDR2 is LQKENI. The CDR3 region is CASSPPRGRSYNSPLHF. In DNA form, the CDR3 reads TGTGCCAGCTCACCACCGCGGGGAAGGTCCTATAATTCACCCCTCCACTTT.

The chain has TRBV4-1 and TRBJ2-1, with D possibly TRBD2 on 5 matching bases. CDR3 length: 14 residues. Trimming left V 1 base short and J 10 bases short, with 14 bases between. Per the germline V gene, CDR1 is MGHRA and CDR2 is YSYEKL. CDR3 DNA: TGCGCCAGCAGCCAAGGGGAGCTACAGTACGAGCAGTTCTTC. It specifies CASSQGELQYEQFF.

The gene calls are TRBV7-3 and TRBJ1-2; D is uncertain. CDR3 size: 15 residues. Germline V gene sequence: CDR1 SGHTA, CDR2 FQGTGA. V shed 1 base and J shed 0 bases, with 9 bases lying between them. The CDR3 coding sequence is TGTGCCAGCAGCTTAAATGAGGGTCCTAACTATGGCTACACCTTC. This codes for CASSLNEGPNYGYTF. The full variable domain, rest sourced from reference TRBV7-3 and TRBJ1-2, is GAGVSQTPSNKVTEKGKYVELRCDPISGHTALYWYRQSLGQGPEFLIYFQGTGAADDSGLPNDRFFAVRPEGSVSTLKIQRTERGDSAVYLCASSLNEGPNYGYTFGSGTRLTVV.

As DNA, the CDR3 is TGTGCCAGCAGCCCGCGAATATCTGTGAGGACAGGGGGCAACGAGCAGTACTTC. Translation: CASSPRISVRTGGNEQYF. The chain carries TRBV5-4 and TRBJ2-7, with 11 bases fitting TRBD1. The CDR3 extends over 18 amino acids. The germline V gene encodes CDR1 SGHNT and CDR2 YYREEE (reference sequence). V lost 4 bases and J lost 5; bases outside the gene matches: 17.

The chain links TRBV4-2 to TRBJ2-7; TRBD2 agrees at 9 bases. CDR3 size: 15 residues. CDR1 and CDR2 from the germline V gene are LGHNA and YNFKEQ. V lost 4 bases, J lost 3 bases, and 7 bases stayed unmatched. In DNA, the CDR3 is TGTGCCAGCAGCCCACAGAATAGCGGGAGCTACGAGCAGTACTTC. It codes for CASSPQNSGSYEQYF.

The rearrangement links TRBV11-3 to TRBJ1-1, with 8 bases that match TRBD1. The CDR3 extends over 18 amino acids. V was pared by 5 bases and J by 0 bases, with 14 bases of the junction left unmatched. Germline lookup yields CDR1 SGHNT and CDR2 YENEEA. The CDR3 nucleotides read TGTGCCAGCAGCCTTAGTTTGGGAGGACAGGGCATGAACACTGAAGCTTTCTTT. Translated, it gives CASSLSLGGQGMNTEAFF.

V is TRBV30 and J is TRBJ1-1; D not certain. Germline CDR1 GTSNPN, CDR2 SVGIG (reference sequence). The V and J ends lost 0 bases and 2 bases respectively, with 7 bases between them. The CDR3 has 13 amino acids. The CDR3 DNA reads as TGTGCCTGGAGTGTTACAGCCAACACTGAAGCTTTCTTT. It encodes CAWSVTANTEAFF.

This rearrangement joins TRBV15 to TRBJ2-2; 8 bases map to TRBD1. The CDR3 has 15 residues. After removal of 3 bases from V and 4 bases from J, the junction contained 4 bases not matched to a gene. CDR1 is LNHNV and CDR2 is YYDKDF in the germline V gene (reference sequence). The CDR3, as DNA: TGTGCCACCAGCAGGGACAGGGTGGTCACCGGGGAGCTGTTTTTT. This encodes CATSRDRVVTGELFF.

This clone was observed a single time. The rearrangement uses TRBV6-2 or TRBV6-3 and TRBJ1-1, with D unresolved. V lost 2 bases and J 0 bases, leaving 13 bases between the germline ends. CDR1 and CDR2 from the germline V gene are MNHEY and SVGEGT. The CDR3 has 16 amino acids. DNA of the CDR3: TGTGCCAGCAGTTACCCCGCGGACGGGATGAACACTGAAGCTTTCTTT. This sequence encodes CASSYPADGMNTEAFF.

This chain links TRBV6-2 or TRBV6-3 with TRBJ1-1, with D perhaps matching TRBD1 (5 bases). The CDR3 is 15 amino acids. The V end lost 4 bases, the J end lost 1 base, and 13 bases lay between the germline ends. Per the germline V gene, CDR1 is MNHEY and CDR2 is SVGEGT. CDR3 amino acids: CASSSYRRRNTEAFF. The CDR3 bases are TGTGCCAGCAGTTCTTACAGGCGGAGGAACACTGAAGCTTTCTTT.

This chain joins TRBV5-1 and TRBJ2-2, with 9 nucleotides matching TRBD1. Unmatched junction bases numbered 8, after V lost 4 bases and J lost 7 bases. Germline V CDR1 and CDR2: SGHRS, YFSETQ. CDR3 length: 15 amino acids. For the CDR3, the DNA is TGCGCCAGCAGCCACGGACAGGGGAGGGGCGGGGAGCTGTTTTTT. Its translation is CASSHGQGRGGELFF.